The clone carrying this TCR beta chain was detected only once. Its antigen is unidentified. The data derive from a study of PD-1 blockade in mismatch repair-deficient tumors. Every patient had mismatch repair deficiency by PCR or immunohistochemistry. Notes on the study in general: After pembrolizumab, tumor-resident clones rose rapidly, then generally contracted before radiologic responses.

Some clones are missing from TCRdb's copy, which holds only in-frame ones; the method was immunoSEQ multiplex PCR. The sample holds tens of thousands of clones, around 85% seen once. The sequencing here drew on peripheral blood, taken 12 weeks after starting pembrolizumab. This TCR was sampled from an adult with mismatch repair-deficient cancer.

CDR3 nucleotide sequence: TGTGCCAGCAGCGCATGGGGGCATTTCGATCAGCCCCAGCATTTT. Protein: CASSAWGHFDQPQHF. This chain joins TRBV7-2 and TRBJ1-5, with a weak D call TRBD1 (6 bases). Germline CDR1 is SGHTA and CDR2 is FQGNSA. There are 15 residues in the CDR3. The V and J ends lost 5 bases and 5 bases respectively, with 16 bases between them.